This TCR beta chain was captured in a study of control samples from healthy donors and cancer patients. Data came from immunoSEQ multiplex PCR; TCRdb stores just in-frame clones and leaves some out. Here the sample spans 150,000 to 180,000 clones, approximately 94% being singletons. The CDR3 consists of 17 residues. Germline values: CDR1 SGHTS, CDR2 YDEGEE. V gave up 2 bases and J gave up 0 bases, with 15 bases separating them. The material sequenced was blood. The chain joins TRBV5-8 to TRBJ1-5; no reliable D call. This clonotype was sampled from a man aged 35 to 55 in good health. The CDR3 sequence is CASSFRSLSYSNQPQHF. Written as DNA, the CDR3 is TGTGCCAGCAGCTTCCGCAGTCTGAGTTATAGCAATCAGCCCCAGCATTTT.